This entry concerns a single T cell receptor beta chain. Participant reports of clinical history set cohort assignment. The CDR3 is 12 amino acids. Germline-derived CDR1 and CDR2 are SQVTM and ANQGSEA. V lost 7 bases and J lost 1, with 10 bases in between. This sample was included in a study of blood T cell repertoires in COVID-19. Study details: COVID-19 samples, acute and convalescent, were from the United States, Italy and Spain.

Authors' methods: Using reference gene primer amplification, nucleated cell counts were estimated. Produced via immunoSEQ multiplex PCR; TCRdb's table is partial and in-frame only. V, J and clone size were drawn from that table, and D and trimming were deduced from the DNA. The profile shows under 250,000 clones, 81% of them singletons. The sample comprised PBMCs or T cells enriched from blood (not recorded which). The genes are TRBV29-1 and TRBJ1-1; D perhaps matches TRBD1 (5 bases). This sequence was found in a woman aged 45-60 years with acute COVID-19. The CDR3 protein is CSGSGRNTEAFF. The DNA of the CDR3 is TGCAGCGGTTCAGGGCGGAACACTGAAGCTTTCTTT.